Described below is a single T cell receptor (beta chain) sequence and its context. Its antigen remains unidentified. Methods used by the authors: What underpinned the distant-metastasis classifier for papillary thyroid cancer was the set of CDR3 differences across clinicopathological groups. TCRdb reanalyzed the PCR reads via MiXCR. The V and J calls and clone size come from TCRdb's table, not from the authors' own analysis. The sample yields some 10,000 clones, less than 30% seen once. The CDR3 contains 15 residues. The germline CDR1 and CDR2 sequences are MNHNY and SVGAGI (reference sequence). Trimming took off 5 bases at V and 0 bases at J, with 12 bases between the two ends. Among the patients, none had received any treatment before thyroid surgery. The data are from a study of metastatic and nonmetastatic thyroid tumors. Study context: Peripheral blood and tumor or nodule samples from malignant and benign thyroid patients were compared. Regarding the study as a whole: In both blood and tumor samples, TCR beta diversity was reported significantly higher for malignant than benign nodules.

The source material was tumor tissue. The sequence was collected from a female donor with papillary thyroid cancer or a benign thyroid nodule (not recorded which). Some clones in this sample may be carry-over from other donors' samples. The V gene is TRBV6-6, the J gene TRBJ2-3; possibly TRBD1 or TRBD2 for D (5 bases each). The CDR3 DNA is TGTGCCAGCAGTCATCGAGGGACCAGCACAGATACGCAGTATTTT. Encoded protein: CASSHRGTSTDTQYF.